Here is one T cell receptor beta chain with its context. This same CDR3 is encoded by further DNA sequences in the sample. The time point here: peripheral blood 6 weeks after treatment start. Assay: immunoSEQ multiplex PCR; the TCRdb copy retains only in-frame clones and omits some. The sample carries around 110,000 clones, 91% recorded once. The sample originates from a study of PD-L1 blockade in urothelial cancer. This CDR3 region has 15 residues. Germline lookup yields CDR1 KGHSH and CDR2 LQKENI. V lost 6 bases, J lost 4 bases, and 6 bases stayed unmatched. Here the sequenced sample was PBMCs, taken around atezolizumab (anti-PD-L1) treatment. The V and J genes are TRBV18 and TRBJ1-5; TRBD1 matches at 10 bases. This TCR was sampled from a man in his 60s with urothelial cancer. The CDR3 DNA reads TGTGCCAGCTCGCCCGGGACAGGGGTAAATCAGCCCCAGCATTTT. This translates into CASSPGTGVNQPQHF. Full variable domain (missing parts from reference TRBV18 and TRBJ1-5): NAGVMQNPRHLVRRRGQEARLRCSPMKGHSHVYWYRQLPEEGLKFMVYLQKENIIDESGMPKERFSAEFPKEGPSILRIQQVVRGDSAAYFCASSPGTGVNQPQHFGDGTRLSIL.